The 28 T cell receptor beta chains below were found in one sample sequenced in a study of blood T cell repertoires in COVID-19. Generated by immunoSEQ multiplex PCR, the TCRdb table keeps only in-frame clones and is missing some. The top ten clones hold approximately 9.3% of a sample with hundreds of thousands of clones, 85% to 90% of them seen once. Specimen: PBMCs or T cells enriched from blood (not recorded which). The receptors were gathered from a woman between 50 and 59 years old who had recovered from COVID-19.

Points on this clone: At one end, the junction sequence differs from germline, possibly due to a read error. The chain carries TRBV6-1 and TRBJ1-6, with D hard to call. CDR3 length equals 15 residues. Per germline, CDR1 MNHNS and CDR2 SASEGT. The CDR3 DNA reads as TGTGCCAGCAGTGAGAATTGGGCAGACGCGACCCCTTCAAAATTT. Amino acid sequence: CASSENWADATPSKF.

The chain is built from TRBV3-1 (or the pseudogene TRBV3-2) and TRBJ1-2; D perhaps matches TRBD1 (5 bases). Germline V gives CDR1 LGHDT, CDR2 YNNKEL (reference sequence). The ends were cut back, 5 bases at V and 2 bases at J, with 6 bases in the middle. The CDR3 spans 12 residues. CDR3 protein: CASSRQNYGYTF. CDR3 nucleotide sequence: TGTGCCAGCAGCAGACAGAACTATGGCTACACCTTC.

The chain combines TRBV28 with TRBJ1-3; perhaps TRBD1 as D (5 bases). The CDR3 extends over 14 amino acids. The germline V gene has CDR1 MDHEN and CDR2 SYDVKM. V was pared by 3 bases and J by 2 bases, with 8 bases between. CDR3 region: CASSLWGAGNTIYF. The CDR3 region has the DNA TGTGCCAGCAGTTTGTGGGGGGCTGGAAACACCATATATTTT.

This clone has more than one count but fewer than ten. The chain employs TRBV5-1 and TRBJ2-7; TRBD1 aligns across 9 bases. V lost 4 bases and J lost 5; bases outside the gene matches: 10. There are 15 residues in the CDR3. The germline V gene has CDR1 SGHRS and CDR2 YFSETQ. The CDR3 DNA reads TGCGCCAGCAGCATACTGCCGGGACAGGGAAACGAGCAGTACTTC. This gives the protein CASSILPGQGNEQYF. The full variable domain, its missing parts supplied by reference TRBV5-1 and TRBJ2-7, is KAGVTQTPRYLIKTRGQQVTLSCSPISGHRSVSWYQQTPGQGLQFLFEYFSETQRNKGNFPGRFSGRQFSNSRSEMNVSTLELGDSALYLCASSILPGQGNEQYFGPGTRLTVT.

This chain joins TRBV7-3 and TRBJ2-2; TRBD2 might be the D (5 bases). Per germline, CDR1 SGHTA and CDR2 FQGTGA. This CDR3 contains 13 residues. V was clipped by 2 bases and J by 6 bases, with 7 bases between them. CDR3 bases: TGTGCCAGCAGCTTACGAGGGCCCGGGGAGCTGTTTTTT. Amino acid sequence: CASSLRGPGELFF.

CDR3 region: CASSYPRQGLNTGELFF. The CDR3 nucleotides read TGTGCCAGCAGCTACCCTCGACAGGGCCTAAACACCGGGGAGCTGTTTTTT. The chain is built from TRBV5-6 and TRBJ2-2; the match to TRBD1 covers 7 bases. Trimming took 3 bases from V and 2 from J; bases not matched to a gene: 10. This CDR3 is 17 amino acids long. The V gene's germline CDR1 is SGHDT and CDR2 YYEEEE.

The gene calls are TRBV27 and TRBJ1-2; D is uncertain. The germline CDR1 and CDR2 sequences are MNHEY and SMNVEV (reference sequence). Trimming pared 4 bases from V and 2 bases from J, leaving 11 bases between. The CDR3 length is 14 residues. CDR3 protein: CASSSRTPNYGYTF. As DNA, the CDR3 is TGTGCCAGCAGTTCCCGGACTCCGAACTATGGCTACACCTTC.

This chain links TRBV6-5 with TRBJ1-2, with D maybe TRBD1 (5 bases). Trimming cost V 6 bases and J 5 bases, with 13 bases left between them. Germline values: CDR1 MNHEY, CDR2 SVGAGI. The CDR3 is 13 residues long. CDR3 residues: CASRSGTTYGYTF. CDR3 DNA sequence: TGTGCCAGCAGAAGCGGGACGACTTATGGCTACACCTTC.

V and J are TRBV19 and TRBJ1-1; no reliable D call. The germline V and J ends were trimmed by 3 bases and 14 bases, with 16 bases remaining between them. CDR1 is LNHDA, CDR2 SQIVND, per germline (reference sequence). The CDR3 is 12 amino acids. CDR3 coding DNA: TGTGCCAGTAGTATGACACTGCTGGGAGCCTTCTTT. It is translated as CASSMTLLGAFF.

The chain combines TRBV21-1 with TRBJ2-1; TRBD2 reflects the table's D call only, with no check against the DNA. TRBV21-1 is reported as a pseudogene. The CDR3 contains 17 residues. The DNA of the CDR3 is TGTGCCAGCATTGTCTTCCCACCCGCGTTGACCTACAATGAGCAGTTCTTC. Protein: CASIVFPPALTYNEQFF.

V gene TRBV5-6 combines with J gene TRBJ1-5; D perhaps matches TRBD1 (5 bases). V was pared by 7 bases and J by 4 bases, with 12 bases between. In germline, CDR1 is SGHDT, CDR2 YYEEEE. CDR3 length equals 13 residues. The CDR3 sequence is CASAKEGNQPQHF. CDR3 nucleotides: TGTGCCAGCGCCAAGGAGGGGAATCAGCCCCAGCATTTT.

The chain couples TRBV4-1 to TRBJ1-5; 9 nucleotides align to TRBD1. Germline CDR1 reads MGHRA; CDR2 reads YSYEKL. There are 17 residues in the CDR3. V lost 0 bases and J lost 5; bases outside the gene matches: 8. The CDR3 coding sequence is TGCGCCAGCAGCCAAGAGCTGGGGACAGGGAGGCATCAGCCCCAGCATTTT. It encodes CASSQELGTGRHQPQHF.

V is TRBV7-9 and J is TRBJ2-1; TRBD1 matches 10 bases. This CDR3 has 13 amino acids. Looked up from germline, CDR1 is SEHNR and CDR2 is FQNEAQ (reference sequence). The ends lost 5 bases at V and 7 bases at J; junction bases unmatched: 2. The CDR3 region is CASSRTGGNEQFF. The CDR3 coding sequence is TGTGCCAGCAGCCGGACAGGGGGTAATGAGCAGTTCTTC.

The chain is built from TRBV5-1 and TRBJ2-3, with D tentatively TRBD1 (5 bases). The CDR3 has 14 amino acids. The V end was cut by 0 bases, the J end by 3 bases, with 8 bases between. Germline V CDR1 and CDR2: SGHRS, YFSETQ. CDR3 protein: CASSLAAGTDTQYF. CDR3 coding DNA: TGCGCCAGCAGCTTGGCGGCAGGGACAGATACGCAGTATTTT.

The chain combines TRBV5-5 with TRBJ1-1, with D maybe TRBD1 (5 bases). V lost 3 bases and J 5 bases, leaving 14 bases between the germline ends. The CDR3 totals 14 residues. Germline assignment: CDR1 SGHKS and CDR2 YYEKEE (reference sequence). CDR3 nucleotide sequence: TGTGCCAGCAGCTCTCCGGGGGGTTATACTGAAGCTTTCTTT. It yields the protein CASSSPGGYTEAFF.

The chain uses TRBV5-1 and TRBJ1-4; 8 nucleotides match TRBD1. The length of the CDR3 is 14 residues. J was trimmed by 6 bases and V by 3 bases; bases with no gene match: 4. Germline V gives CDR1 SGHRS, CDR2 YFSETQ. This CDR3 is CASSYDRGYEKLFF. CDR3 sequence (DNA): TGCGCCAGCAGCTACGACAGGGGTTATGAAAAACTGTTTTTT.

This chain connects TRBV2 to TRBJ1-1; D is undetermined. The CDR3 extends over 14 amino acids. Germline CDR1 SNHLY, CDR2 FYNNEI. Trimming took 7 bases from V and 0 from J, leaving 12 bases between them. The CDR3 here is CASTDRGMNTEAFF. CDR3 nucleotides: TGTGCCAGCACGGATCGGGGAATGAACACTGAAGCTTTCTTT.

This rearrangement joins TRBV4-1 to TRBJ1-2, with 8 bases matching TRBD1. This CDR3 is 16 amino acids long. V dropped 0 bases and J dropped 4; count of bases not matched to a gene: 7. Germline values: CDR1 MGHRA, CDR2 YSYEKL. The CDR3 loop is CASSQDGQGSIYGYTF. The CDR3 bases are TGCGCCAGCAGCCAAGACGGACAGGGCTCTATCTATGGCTACACCTTC.

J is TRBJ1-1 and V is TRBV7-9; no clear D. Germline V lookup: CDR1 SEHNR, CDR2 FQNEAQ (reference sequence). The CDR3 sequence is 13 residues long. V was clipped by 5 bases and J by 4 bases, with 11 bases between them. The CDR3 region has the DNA TGTGCCAGCAGCCAAGACGGGTTCACTGAAGCTTTCTTT. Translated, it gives CASSQDGFTEAFF.

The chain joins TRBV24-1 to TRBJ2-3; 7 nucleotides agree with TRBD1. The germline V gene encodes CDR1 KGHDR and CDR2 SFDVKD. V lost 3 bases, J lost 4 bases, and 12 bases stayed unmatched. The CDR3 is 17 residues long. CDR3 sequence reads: CATSDGPTGVSADTQYF. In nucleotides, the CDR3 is TGTGCCACCAGTGATGGCCCAACAGGGGTTAGCGCAGATACGCAGTATTTT.

The DNA of the CDR3 is TGTGCCAGCAGACCTGCGGTTATGAACACTGAAGCTTTCTTT. Protein product: CASRPAVMNTEAFF. The rearrangement joins TRBV6-5 to TRBJ1-1; D unclear. Germline CDR1 and CDR2: MNHEY and SVGAGI. The CDR3 loop spans 14 amino acids. Trimming took 6 bases from V and 0 from J, leaving 11 bases between them.

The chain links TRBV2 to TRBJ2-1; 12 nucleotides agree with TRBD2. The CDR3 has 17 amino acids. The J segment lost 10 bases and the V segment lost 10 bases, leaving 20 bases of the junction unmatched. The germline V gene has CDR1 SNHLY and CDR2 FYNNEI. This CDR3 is CANRGVALLAGGGEQFF. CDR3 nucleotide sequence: TGTGCCAACCGGGGAGTAGCGTTACTAGCGGGAGGCGGCGAGCAGTTCTTC.

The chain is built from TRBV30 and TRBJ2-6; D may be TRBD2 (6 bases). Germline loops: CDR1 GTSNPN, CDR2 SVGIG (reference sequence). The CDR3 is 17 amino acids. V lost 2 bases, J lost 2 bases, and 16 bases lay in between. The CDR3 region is CAWSLLARGTGANVLTF. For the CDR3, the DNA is TGTGCCTGGAGTTTGCTTGCCCGGGGGACTGGGGCCAACGTCCTGACTTTC.

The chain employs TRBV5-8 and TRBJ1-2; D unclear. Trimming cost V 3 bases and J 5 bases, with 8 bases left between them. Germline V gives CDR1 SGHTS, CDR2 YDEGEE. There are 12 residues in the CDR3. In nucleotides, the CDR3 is TGTGCCAGCAGCTCTACCGGGTATGGCTACACCTTC. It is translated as CASSSTGYGYTF.

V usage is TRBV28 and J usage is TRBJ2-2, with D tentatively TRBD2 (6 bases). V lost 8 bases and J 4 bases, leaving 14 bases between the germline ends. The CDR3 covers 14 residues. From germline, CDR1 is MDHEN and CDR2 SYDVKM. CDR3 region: CASDKGGGTGELFF. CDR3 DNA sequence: TGTGCCAGCGACAAGGGAGGTGGCACCGGGGAGCTGTTTTTT. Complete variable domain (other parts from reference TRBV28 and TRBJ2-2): DVKVTQSSRYLVKRTGEKVFLECVQDMDHENMFWYRQDPGLGLRLIYFSYDVKMKEKGDIPEGYSVSREKKERFSLILESASTNQTSMYLCASDKGGGTGELFFGEGSRLTVL.

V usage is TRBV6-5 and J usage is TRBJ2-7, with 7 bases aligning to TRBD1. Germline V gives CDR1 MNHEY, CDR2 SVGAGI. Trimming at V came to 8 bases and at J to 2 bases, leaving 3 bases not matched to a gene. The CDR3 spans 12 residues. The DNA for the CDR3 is TGTGCCAGCCGAGGACAGGCCTACGAGCAGTACTTC. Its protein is CASRGQAYEQYF.

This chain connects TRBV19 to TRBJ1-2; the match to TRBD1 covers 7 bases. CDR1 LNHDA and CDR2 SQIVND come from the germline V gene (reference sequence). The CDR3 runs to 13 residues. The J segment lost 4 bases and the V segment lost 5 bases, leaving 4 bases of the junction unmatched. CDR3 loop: CASSPGDSYGYTF. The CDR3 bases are TGTGCCAGTAGTCCCGGGGACAGCTATGGCTACACCTTC.

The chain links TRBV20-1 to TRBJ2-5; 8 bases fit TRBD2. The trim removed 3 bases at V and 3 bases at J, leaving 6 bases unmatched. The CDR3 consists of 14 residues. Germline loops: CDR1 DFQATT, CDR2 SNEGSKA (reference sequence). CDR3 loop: CSASRAGVKETQYF. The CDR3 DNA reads TGCAGTGCTAGTCGAGCGGGGGTGAAAGAGACCCAGTACTTC.